Listed below are T cell receptor beta chains from one sample, sequenced in a study of cytomegalovirus exposure and HLA in healthy donors. Only in-frame clones appear in the TCRdb table, and some are missing; sequencing was by immunoSEQ multiplex PCR. The table lists around 46,000 clones, with approximately 1.1% in the top ten. Sample: PBMCs. The receptors stem from a woman in her thirties or forties in good health and CMV-seronegative. Each CDR3 is given with its conserved first and last residue. Fields, in order: CDR3 protein, J gene, V gene, CDR3 length.

CDR3aa: CASSLQEYTDTQYF
j_gene: TRBJ2-3
v_gene: TRBV5-1
len: 14

CDR3aa: CASSVDGQGNEQYF
j_gene: TRBJ2-7
v_gene: TRBV19
len: 14

CDR3aa: CASSLGPLSSGNTIYF
j_gene: TRBJ1-3
v_gene: TRBV28
len: 16

CDR3aa: CASSAVQGNTEAFF
j_gene: TRBJ1-1
v_gene: TRBV9
len: 14

CDR3aa: CASSYEASGTGETQYF
j_gene: TRBJ2-5
v_gene: TRBV6-5
len: 16

CDR3aa: CASRPTGTYEQYF
j_gene: TRBJ2-7
v_gene: TRBV5-1
len: 13

CDR3aa: CASSQDFGYMNTEAFF
j_gene: TRBJ1-1
v_gene: TRBV4-1
len: 16

CDR3aa: CASSSAGGEYEQYF
j_gene: TRBJ2-7
v_gene: TRBV28
len: 14

CDR3aa: CASSPTQGATEAFF
j_gene: TRBJ1-1
v_gene: TRBV19
len: 14

CDR3aa: CSVRGNQRTGELFF
j_gene: TRBJ2-2
v_gene: TRBV29-1
len: 14

CDR3aa: CASSDPGRTYEQYF
j_gene: TRBJ2-7
v_gene: TRBV25-1
len: 14

CDR3aa: CSVARGNTEAFF
j_gene: TRBJ1-1
v_gene: TRBV29-1
len: 12

CDR3aa: CASSLGLREQYF
j_gene: -
v_gene: TRBV7-9
len: 12

CDR3aa: CASSFPSGIAGETQYF
j_gene: TRBJ2-5
v_gene: TRBV28
len: 16

CDR3aa: CASTAGGDTQYF
j_gene: TRBJ2-3
v_gene: TRBV13
len: 12

CDR3aa: CASSLRRTEAFF
j_gene: TRBJ1-1
v_gene: TRBV28
len: 12

CDR3aa: CASKWEVETQYF
j_gene: TRBJ2-5
v_gene: TRBV2
len: 12

CDR3aa: CASSLVQVGEAFF
j_gene: TRBJ1-1
v_gene: TRBV28
len: 13

CDR3aa: CSAERPDGYTF
j_gene: TRBJ1-2
v_gene: TRBV20-1
len: 11

CDR3aa: CASSPPNNYEQYF
j_gene: TRBJ2-7
v_gene: TRBV13
len: 13

CDR3aa: CASSFSGFRDTQYF
j_gene: TRBJ2-3
v_gene: TRBV11-2
len: 14

CDR3aa: CASSAGDWNEQFF
j_gene: TRBJ2-1
v_gene: TRBV9
len: 13

CDR3aa: CASSPRSGEGETQYF
j_gene: TRBJ2-5
v_gene: TRBV18
len: 15

CDR3aa: CASRARGNQPQHF
j_gene: TRBJ1-5
v_gene: TRBV28
len: 13

CDR3aa: CASSKGDDRELFF
j_gene: TRBJ2-2
v_gene: TRBV9
len: 13